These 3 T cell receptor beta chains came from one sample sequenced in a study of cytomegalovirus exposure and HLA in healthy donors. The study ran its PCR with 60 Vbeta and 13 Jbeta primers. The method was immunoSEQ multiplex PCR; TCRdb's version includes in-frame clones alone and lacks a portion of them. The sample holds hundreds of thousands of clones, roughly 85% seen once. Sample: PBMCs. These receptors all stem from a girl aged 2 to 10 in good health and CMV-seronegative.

CDR3 amino acids: CASKSESDRGPLMNTEAFF. In DNA form, the CDR3 reads TGTGCCAGCAAATCGGAATCGGACAGGGGGCCGTTAATGAACACTGAAGCTTTCTTT. V usage is TRBV2 and J usage is TRBJ1-1; TRBD1 aligns across 11 bases. The CDR3 runs to 19 residues. Germline CDR1 is SNHLY and CDR2 is FYNNEI. V gave up 7 bases and J gave up 0 bases; unmatched junction bases: 16.

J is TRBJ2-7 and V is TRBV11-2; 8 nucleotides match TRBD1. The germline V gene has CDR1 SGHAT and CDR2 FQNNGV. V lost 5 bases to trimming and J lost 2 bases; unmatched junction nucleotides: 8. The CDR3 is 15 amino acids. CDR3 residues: CASSGGTGNTYEQYF. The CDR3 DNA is TGTGCCAGCAGCGGAGGGACAGGCAACACCTACGAGCAGTACTTC. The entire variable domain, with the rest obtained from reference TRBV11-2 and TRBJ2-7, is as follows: EAGVAQSPRYKIIEKRQSVAFWCNPISGHATLYWYQQILGQGPKLLIQFQNNGVVDDSQLPKDRFSAERLKGVDSTLKIQPAKLEDSAVYLCASSGGTGNTYEQYFGPGTRLTVT.

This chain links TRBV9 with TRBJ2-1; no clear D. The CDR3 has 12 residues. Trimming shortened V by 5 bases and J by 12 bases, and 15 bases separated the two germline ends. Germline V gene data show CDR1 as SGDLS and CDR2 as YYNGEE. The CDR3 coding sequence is TGTGCCAGCAGGCGGAGTCCTAGAGGGCAGTTCTTC. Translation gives CASRRSPRGQFF.